This T cell receptor (beta chain) emerged from a study of blood T cell repertoires in COVID-19. Background on the study: There were acute and convalescent COVID-19 samples, and they came from the United States, Italy and Spain. The cDNA or gDNA used as material had been derived from T cells, B-cell-depleted T cells, or PBMCs.

Germline trimming cut 5 bases from V and 4 bases from J; bases unmatched to any gene: 16. Germline V gene sequence: CDR1 MDHEN, CDR2 SYDVKM. This CDR3 has 18 residues. As processed by the authors: Researchers report that nucleated cell counts were estimated from reference gene primer amplification. Assay used: immunoSEQ multiplex PCR; TCRdb lists only in-frame clones, some missing. V and J calls and clone size are given by that table; D and trimming were obtained from the DNA. The sample records tens of thousands of clones, around 83% being singletons. V and J are TRBV28 and TRBJ2-2; 7 nucleotides match TRBD1. The sequenced material came from peripheral blood. This receptor was obtained from a human donor with acute or convalescent COVID-19. The donor label of this sample is uncertain. The CDR3 spells CASSPPPTGISGTGELFF. The CDR3 coding sequence is TGTGCCAGCAGTCCCCCCCCGACAGGGATAAGCGGCACCGGGGAGCTGTTTTTT.